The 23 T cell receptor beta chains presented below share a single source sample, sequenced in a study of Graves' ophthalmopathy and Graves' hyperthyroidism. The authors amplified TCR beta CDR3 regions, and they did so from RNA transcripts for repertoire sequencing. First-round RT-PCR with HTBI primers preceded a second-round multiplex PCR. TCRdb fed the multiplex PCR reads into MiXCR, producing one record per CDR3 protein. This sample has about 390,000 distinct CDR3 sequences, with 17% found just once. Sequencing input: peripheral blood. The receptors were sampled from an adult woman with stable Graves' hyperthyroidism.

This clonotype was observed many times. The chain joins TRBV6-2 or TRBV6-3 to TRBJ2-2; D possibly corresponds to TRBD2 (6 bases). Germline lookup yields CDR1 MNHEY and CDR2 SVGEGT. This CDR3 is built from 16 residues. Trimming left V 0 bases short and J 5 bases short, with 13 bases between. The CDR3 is CASSYSISGRTGELFF. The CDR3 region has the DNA TGTGCCAGCAGTTACTCGATCTCAGGGAGGACCGGGGAGCTGTTTTTT.

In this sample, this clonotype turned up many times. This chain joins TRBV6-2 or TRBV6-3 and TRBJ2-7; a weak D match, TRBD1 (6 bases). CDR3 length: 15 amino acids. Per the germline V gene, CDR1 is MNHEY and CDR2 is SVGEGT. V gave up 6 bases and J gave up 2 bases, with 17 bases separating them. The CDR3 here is CASRDSQGRPYEQYF. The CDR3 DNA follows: TGTGCCAGCAGAGACTCACAGGGACGACCCTACGAGCAGTACTTC.

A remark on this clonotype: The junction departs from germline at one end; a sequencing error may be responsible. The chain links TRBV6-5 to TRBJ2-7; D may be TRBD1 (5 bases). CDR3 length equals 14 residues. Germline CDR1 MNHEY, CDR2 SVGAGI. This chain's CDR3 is CANSYPDRPGEQYF. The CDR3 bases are TGTGCCAACAGTTACCCCGACAGACCGGGCGAGCAGTACTTC.

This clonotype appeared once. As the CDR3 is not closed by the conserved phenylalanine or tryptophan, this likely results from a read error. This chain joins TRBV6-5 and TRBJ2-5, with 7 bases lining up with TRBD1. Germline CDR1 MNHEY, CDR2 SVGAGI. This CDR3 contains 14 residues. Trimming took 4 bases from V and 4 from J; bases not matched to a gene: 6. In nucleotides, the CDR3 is TGTGCCAGCAGTTCCGACAGGGCTACAGAGACCCAGTACTAC. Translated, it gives CASSSDRATETQYY.

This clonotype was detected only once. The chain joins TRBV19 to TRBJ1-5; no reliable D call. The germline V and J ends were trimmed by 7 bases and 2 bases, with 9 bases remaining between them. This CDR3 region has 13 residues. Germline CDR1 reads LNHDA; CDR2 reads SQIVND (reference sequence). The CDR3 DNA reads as TGTGCCAGTACGAGGGTCGGCAATCAGCCCCAGCATTTT. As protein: CASTRVGNQPQHF.

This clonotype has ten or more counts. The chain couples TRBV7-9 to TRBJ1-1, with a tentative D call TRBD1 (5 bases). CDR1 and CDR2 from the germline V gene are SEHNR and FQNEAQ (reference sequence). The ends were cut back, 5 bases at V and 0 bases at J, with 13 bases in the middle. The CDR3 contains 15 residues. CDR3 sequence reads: CASSDTGAMNTEAFF. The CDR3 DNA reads TGTGCCAGCAGCGATACCGGGGCAATGAACACTGAAGCTTTCTTT.

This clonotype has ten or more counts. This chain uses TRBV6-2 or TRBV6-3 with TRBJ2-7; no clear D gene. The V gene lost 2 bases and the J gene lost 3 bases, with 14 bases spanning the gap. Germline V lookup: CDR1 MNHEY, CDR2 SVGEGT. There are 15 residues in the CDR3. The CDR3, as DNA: TGTGCCAGCAGTTACGTCCCAGGTCCTATCTACGAGCAGTACTTC. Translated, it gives CASSYVPGPIYEQYF.

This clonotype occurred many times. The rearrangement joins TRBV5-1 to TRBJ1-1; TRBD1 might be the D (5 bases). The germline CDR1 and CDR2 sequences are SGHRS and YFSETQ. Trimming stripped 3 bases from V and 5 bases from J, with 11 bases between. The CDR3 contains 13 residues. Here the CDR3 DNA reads TGCGCCAGCAGCTCGCAGGGATGGACTGAAGCTTTCTTT. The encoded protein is CASSSQGWTEAFF.

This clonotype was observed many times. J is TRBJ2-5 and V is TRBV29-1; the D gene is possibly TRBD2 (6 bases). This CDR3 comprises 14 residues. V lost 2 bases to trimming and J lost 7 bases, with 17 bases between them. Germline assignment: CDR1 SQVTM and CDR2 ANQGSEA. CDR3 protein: CSVEWEEGPGTQYF. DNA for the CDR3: TGCAGCGTTGAATGGGAGGAGGGACCGGGGACCCAGTACTTC.

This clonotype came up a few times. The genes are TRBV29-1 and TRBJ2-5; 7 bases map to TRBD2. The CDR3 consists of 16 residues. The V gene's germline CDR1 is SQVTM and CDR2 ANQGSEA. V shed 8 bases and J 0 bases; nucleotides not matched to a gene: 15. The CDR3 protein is CSTAFPSGAYQETQYF. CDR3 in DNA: TGCAGCACCGCTTTCCCTAGCGGAGCGTACCAAGAGACCCAGTACTTC.

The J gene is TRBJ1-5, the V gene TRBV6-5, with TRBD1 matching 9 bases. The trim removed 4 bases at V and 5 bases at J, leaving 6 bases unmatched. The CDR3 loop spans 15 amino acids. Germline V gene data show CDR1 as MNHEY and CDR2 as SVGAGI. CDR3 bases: TGTGCCAGCAGTTTCGGGACAGGGATGGATCAGCCCCAGCATTTT. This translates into CASSFGTGMDQPQHF.

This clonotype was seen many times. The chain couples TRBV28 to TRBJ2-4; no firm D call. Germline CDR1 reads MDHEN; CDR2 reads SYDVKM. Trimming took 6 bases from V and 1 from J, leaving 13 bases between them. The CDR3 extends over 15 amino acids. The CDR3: CASSRISFAKNIQYF. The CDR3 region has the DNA TGTGCCAGCAGCCGGATTAGTTTCGCCAAAAACATTCAGTACTTC.

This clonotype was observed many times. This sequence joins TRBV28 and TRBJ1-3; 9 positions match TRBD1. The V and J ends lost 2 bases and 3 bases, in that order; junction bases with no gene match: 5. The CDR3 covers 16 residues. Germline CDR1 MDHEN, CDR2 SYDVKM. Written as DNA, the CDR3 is TGTGCCAGCAGTTTAGGGACAGGGAGAGGTGGAAACACCATATATTTT. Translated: CASSLGTGRGGNTIYF. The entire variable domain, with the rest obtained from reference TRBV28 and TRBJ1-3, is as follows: DVKVTQSSRYLVKRTGEKVFLECVQDMDHENMFWYRQDPGLGLRLIYFSYDVKMKEKGDIPEGYSVSREKKERFSLILESASTNQTSMYLCASSLGTGRGGNTIYFGEGSWLTVV.

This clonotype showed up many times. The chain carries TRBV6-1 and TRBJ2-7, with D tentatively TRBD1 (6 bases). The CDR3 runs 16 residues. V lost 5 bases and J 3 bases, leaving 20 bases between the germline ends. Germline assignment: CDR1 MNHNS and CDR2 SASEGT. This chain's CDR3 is CASSKDRTRRGYEQYF. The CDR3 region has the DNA TGTGCCAGCAGTAAGGACAGAACCAGACGGGGCTACGAGCAGTACTTC.

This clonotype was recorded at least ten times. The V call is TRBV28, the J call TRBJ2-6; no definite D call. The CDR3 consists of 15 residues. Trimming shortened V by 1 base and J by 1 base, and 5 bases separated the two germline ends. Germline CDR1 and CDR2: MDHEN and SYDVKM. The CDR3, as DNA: TGTGCCAGCAGTTTATACCATTCTGGGGCCAACGTCCTGACTTTC. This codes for CASSLYHSGANVLTF.

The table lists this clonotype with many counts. CDR3 loop: CASTQTPGQAPSGANVLTF. In DNA, the CDR3 is TGTGCCAGCACTCAAACACCGGGACAGGCGCCATCTGGGGCCAACGTCCTGACTTTC. J is TRBJ2-6 and V is TRBV7-9; 8 positions match TRBD1. Looked up from germline, CDR1 is SEHNR and CDR2 is FQNEAQ (reference sequence). The CDR3 loop spans 19 amino acids. Trimming took 7 bases from V and 1 from J; bases not matched to a gene: 15.

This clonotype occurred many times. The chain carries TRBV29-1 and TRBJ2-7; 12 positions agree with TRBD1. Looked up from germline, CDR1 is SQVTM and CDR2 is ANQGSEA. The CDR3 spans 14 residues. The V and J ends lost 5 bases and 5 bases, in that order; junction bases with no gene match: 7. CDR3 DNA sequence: TGCAGCGTTCCCGGGACAGGGGGCTTTGACGAGCAGTACTTC. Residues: CSVPGTGGFDEQYF.

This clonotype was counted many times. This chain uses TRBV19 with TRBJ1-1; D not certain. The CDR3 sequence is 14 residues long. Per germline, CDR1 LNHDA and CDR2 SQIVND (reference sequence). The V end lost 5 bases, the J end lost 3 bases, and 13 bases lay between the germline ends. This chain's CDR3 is CASSHPSRDTEAFF. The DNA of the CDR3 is TGTGCCAGTAGTCACCCTAGTCGGGACACTGAAGCTTTCTTT. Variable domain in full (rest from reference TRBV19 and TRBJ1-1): DGGITQSPKYLFRKEGQNVTLSCEQNLNHDAMYWYRQDPGQGLRLIYYSQIVNDFQKGDIAEGYSVSREKKESFPLTVTSAQKNPTAFYLCASSHPSRDTEAFFGQGTRLTVV.

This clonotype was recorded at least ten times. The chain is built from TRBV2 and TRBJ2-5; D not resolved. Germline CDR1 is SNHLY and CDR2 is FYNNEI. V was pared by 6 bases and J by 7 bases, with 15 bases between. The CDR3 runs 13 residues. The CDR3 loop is CASRGGSGGTQYF. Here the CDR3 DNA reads TGTGCCAGCAGGGGTGGCTCCGGCGGGACCCAGTACTTC. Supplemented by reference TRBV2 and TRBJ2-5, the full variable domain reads EPEVTQTPSHQVTQMGQEVILRCVPISNHLYFYWYRQILGQKVEFLVSFYNNEISEKSEIFDDQFSVERPDGSNFTLKIRSTKLEDSAMYFCASRGGSGGTQYFGPGTRLLVL.

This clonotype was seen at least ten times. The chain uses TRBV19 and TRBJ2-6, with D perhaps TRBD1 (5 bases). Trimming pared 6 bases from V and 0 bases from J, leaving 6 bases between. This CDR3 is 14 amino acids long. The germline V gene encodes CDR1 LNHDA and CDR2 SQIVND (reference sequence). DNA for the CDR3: TGTGCCAGTAGAGGGGACTCTGGGGCCAACGTCCTGACTTTC. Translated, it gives CASRGDSGANVLTF. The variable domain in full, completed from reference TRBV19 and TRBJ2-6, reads DGGITQSPKYLFRKEGQNVTLSCEQNLNHDAMYWYRQDPGQGLRLIYYSQIVNDFQKGDIAEGYSVSREKKESFPLTVTSAQKNPTAFYLCASRGDSGANVLTFGAGSRLTVL.

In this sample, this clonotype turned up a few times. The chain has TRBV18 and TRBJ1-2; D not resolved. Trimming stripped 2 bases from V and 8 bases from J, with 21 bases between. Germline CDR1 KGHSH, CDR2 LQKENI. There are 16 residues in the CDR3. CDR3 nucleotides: TGTGCCAGCTCACCAACGTCGGGCCCAAAGCCTTGGGGCTACACCTTC. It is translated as CASSPTSGPKPWGYTF.

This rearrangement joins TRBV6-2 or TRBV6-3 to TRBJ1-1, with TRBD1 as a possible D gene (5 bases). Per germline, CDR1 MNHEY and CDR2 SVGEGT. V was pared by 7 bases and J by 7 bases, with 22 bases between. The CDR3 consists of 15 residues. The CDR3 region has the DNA TGTGCCAGCACCCCCAATCGGGGCAGGCAAAGTGAAGCTTTCTTT. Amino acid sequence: CASTPNRGRQSEAFF.

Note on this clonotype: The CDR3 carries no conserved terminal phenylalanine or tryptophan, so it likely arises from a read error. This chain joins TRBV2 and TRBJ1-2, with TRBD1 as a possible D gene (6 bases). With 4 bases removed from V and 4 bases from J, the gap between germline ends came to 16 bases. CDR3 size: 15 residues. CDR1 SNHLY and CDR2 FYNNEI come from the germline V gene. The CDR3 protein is CASSVQGMFGYGYTS. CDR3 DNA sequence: TGTGCCAGCAGTGTACAGGGAATGTTCGGCTATGGCTACACCTCC.